The rows below give T cell receptor beta chains drawn from one sample of a study of cytomegalovirus exposure and HLA in healthy donors. Assay: immunoSEQ multiplex PCR; the TCRdb copy retains only in-frame clones and omits some. The sample shows around 150,000 clones, 75% of them seen only once. The sequenced sample consisted of PBMCs. Source of these receptors: a male donor in good health and CMV-seronegative. Both conserved end residues are part of each CDR3. The D gene is left open where the match is weak. Expanded clones get a size class; other rows say once, few or many, or leave the size out.

>TRBV6-5|TRBJ1-2|few|NA
TGTGCCAGCAGTTACTCGGCGGGGACGATGGGAGGTGGCTACACCTTC
CASSYSAGTMGGGYTF
>TRBV27|TRBJ1-1|NA|NA
TGTGCCAGCAGTTCGGACAGAGTGACTGAAGCTTTCTTT
CASSSDRVTEAFF
>TRBV5-1|TRBJ2-6|NA|TRBD1
TGCGCCAGCAGCTTGACAGACAGGGGGAGCTCTGGGGCCAACGTCCTGACTTTC
CASSLTDRGSSGANVLTF
>TRBV4-3|TRBJ1-2|NA|NA
TGCGCCAGCAGCCAAGAACAGGGTAGCTATGGCTACACCTTC
CASSQEQGSYGYTF
>TRBV19|TRBJ2-3|NA|NA
TGTGCCAGTAGTATAGCAGGGGACCTACTCACAGATACGCAGTATTTT
CASSIAGDLLTDTQYF
>TRBV7-9|TRBJ2-3|NA|NA
TGTGCCAGCAGCTTAGTTCTAGCAAGCACAGATACGCAGTATTTT
CASSLVLASTDTQYF
>TRBV7-9|TRBJ2-2|many|NA
TGTGCCAGCAGCAACCCTGGAGGATCCGGGGAGCTGTTTTTT
CASSNPGGSGELFF
>TRBV7-9|TRBJ1-1|NA|TRBD1
TGTGCCAGCAGCTCCTTGGACAGGGAGTTTGAAGCTTTCTTT
CASSSLDREFEAFF
>TRBV6-5|TRBJ1-1|NA|NA
TGTGCCAGCAGGCGGGATACAGGCCCCACTGAAGCTTTCTTT
CASRRDTGPTEAFF
>TRBV2|TRBJ1-1|NA|NA
TGTGCCAGCAGTGTGGCAGGGACTGAAGCTTTCTTT
CASSVAGTEAFF
>TRBV5-4|TRBJ2-1|NA|TRBD2
TGTGCCAGCACCACGGGGGGCTCCTACAATGAGCAGTTCTTC
CASTTGGSYNEQFF
>TRBV2|TRBJ1-2|NA|NA
TGTGCCAGCAGTGGAGAACAGGGTTTCTATGGCTACACCTTC
CASSGEQGFYGYTF
>TRBV7-9|TRBJ1-2|NA|NA
TGTGCCAGCAGCTTAGCTGGCGGGACTGGCTACACCTTC
CASSLAGGTGYTF
>TRBV18|TRBJ1-1|NA|NA
TGTGCCAGCTCACCTACGCGGGGGAACACTGAAGCTTTCTTT
CASSPTRGNTEAFF
>TRBV6-5|TRBJ1-1|NA|NA
TGTGCCAGCAGTTGGGGGGGGACTTCTGAAGCTTTCTTT
CASSWGGTSEAFF
>TRBV6-1|TRBJ1-1|once|NA
TGTGCCAGCAAGAGGAAGGACACCGAAGCTTTCTTT
CASKRKDTEAFF
>TRBV7-8|TRBJ2-7|few|NA
TGTGCCAGCAGGGACAGCCTAAGCTCCTACGAGCAGTACTTC
CASRDSLSSYEQYF
>TRBV5-1|TRBJ2-3|NA|NA
TGCGCCAGCAGCTTGGGACAGCGCGTAATAGGTAGTAATACGCAGTATTTT
CASSLGQRVIGSNTQYF
>TRBV7-3|TRBJ2-7|NA|NA
TGTGCCAGCAGCTTAATGCAGGGAACCTACGAGCAGTACTTC
CASSLMQGTYEQYF
>TRBV28|TRBJ1-1|few|NA
TGTGCCAGCAGTCGTTACAGGGACACTGAAGCTTTCTTT
CASSRYRDTEAFF
>TRBV18|TRBJ2-5|NA|NA
TGTGCCAGCTCACCAGGTCTACAAGAGACCCAGTACTTC
CASSPGLQETQYF
>TRBV5-4|TRBJ2-2|NA|TRBD2
TGTGCCAGCAGCTTGGGCGGGGGGGCCCCCGGGGAGCTGTTTTTT
CASSLGGGAPGELFF
>TRBV6-1|TRBJ2-3|NA|NA
TGTGCCAGCAGTGCAAGACAGGCGGTAGATACGCAGTATTTT
CASSARQAVDTQYF
>TRBV5-6|TRBJ2-5|few|NA
TGTGCCAGCAGCTTGGGGACGGGGCGGGGGACCCAGTACTTC
CASSLGTGRGTQYF
>TRBV18|TRBJ2-7|NA|NA
TGTGCCAGCTCACCAGCAGTCCGTGAGCAGTACTTC
CASSPAVREQYF
>TRBV2|TRBJ2-1|once|NA
TGTGCCAGCAGTGGTCCTGAGTACAATGAGCAGTTCTTC
CASSGPEYNEQFF
>TRBV9|TRBJ2-2|NA|NA
TGTGCCAGCAGAAAACAGGGTGTTAACACCGGGGAGCTGTTTTTT
CASRKQGVNTGELFF
>TRBV21-1|TRBJ2-7|NA|NA
TGTGCCAGCACCTGGACAGGGGAAGGCGAGCAGTACTTC
CASTWTGEGEQYF
>TRBV5-4|TRBJ2-1|NA|TRBD2
TGTGCCAGCAGCTTGGGTGCGGGGGGGCCAGATGAGCAGTTCTTC
CASSLGAGGPDEQFF
>TRBV7-6|TRBJ1-3|NA|TRBD1
TGTGCCAGCTCGGAGGGGGCTTCGGGAAACACCATATATTTT
CASSEGASGNTIYF
>TRBV11-2|TRBJ2-5|few|TRBD2
TGTGCCAGCAGCTTAGTTGGTAGCGGGTTAGAGACCCAGTACTTC
CASSLVGSGLETQYF
>TRBV15|TRBJ1-3|NA|NA
TGTGCCACCAGCAGAGATAAAAACACCATATATTTT
CATSRDKNTIYF
>TRBV19|TRBJ1-2|NA|NA
TGTGCCAGTAGTATTAACAGTTATGGCTACACCTTC
CASSINSYGYTF
>TRBV10-3|TRBJ2-1|NA|NA
TGTGCCATCAGTGACAGTAACAGGGACAATGAGCAGTTCTTC
CAISDSNRDNEQFF
>TRBV30|TRBJ2-3|NA|TRBD2
TGTGCCTGGAAGGTAGCGGGAGCCCCAGATACGCAGTATTTT
CAWKVAGAPDTQYF
>TRBV5-1|TRBJ1-1|NA|TRBD1
TGCGCCAGCAGCTTGGACAGGGGCCCTGAAGCTTTCTTT
CASSLDRGPEAFF
>TRBV15|TRBJ1-4|NA|TRBD1
TGTGCCACCAGCAGATCCGGGACAGGGACTGAAAAACTGTTTTTT
CATSRSGTGTEKLFF
>TRBV5-1|TRBJ1-1|NA|NA
TGCGCCAGTAGCTCCCCCCAGCGACCGGGGGTCCCTGAAGCTTTCTTT
CASSSPQRPGVPEAFF
>TRBV7-7|TRBJ2-3|NA|TRBD2
TGTGCCAGCAGCTTAGAAGCGGGGGGACCCACAGATACGCAGTATTTT
CASSLEAGGPTDTQYF
>TRBV19|TRBJ2-3|NA|NA
TGTGCCAGTAGTAATAGCCTCCCAGATACGCAGTATTTT
CASSNSLPDTQYF
>TRBV9|TRBJ2-2|NA|NA
TGTGCCAGCAGCTTTCACAGGACAGTACCGGGGACCGGGGAGCTGTTTTTT
CASSFHRTVPGTGELFF
>TRBV5-1|TRBJ2-2|NA|NA
TGCGCCAGCAGCTTCGGACAGTCCGGGGAGCTGTTTTTT
CASSFGQSGELFF
>TRBV6-7|TRBJ2-1|NA|NA
TGTGCCAGGGCCCCTAGGAACACCTACAATGAGCAGTTCTTC
CARAPRNTYNEQFF
>TRBV9|TRBJ2-3|NA|TRBD2
TGTGCCAGCAGTGAGGGACTAGCCGACACAGATACGCAGTATTTT
CASSEGLADTDTQYF
>TRBV11-1|TRBJ2-5|NA|TRBD1
TGTGCCAGCATTTTTTCAGGGGGCGCGGGAGAGACCCAGTACTTC
CASIFSGGAGETQYF
>TRBV5-1|TRBJ1-2|NA|NA
TGCGCCAGCAGCTTTAATCCGGGTTATAACTATGGCTACACCTTC
CASSFNPGYNYGYTF